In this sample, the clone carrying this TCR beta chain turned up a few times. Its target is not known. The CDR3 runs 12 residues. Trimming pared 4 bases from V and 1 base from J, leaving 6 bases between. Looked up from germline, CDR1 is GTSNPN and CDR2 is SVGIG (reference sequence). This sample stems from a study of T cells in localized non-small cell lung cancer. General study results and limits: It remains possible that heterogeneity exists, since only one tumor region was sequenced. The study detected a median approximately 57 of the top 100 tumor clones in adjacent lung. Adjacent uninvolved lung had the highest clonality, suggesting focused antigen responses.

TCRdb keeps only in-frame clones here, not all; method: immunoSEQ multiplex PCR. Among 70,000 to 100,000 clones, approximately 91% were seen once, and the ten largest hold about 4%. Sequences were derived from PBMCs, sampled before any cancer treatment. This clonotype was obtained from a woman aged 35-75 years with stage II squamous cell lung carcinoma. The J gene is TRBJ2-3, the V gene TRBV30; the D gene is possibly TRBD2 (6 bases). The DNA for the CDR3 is TGTGCCTGGACTAGCGGCACAGATACGCAGTATTTT. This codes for CAWTSGTDTQYF.